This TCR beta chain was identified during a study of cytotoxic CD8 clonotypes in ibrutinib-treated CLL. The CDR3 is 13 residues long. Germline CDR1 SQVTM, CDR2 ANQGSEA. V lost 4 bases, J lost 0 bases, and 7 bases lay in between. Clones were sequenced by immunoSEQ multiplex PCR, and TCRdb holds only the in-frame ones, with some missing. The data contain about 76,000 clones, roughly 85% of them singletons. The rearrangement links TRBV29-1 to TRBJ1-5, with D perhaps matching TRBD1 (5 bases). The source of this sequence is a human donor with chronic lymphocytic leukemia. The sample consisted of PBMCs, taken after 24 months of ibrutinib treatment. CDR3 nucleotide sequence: TGCAGCGTTGCCCAGGGTAGCAATCAGCCCCAGCATTTT. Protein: CSVAQGSNQPQHF.